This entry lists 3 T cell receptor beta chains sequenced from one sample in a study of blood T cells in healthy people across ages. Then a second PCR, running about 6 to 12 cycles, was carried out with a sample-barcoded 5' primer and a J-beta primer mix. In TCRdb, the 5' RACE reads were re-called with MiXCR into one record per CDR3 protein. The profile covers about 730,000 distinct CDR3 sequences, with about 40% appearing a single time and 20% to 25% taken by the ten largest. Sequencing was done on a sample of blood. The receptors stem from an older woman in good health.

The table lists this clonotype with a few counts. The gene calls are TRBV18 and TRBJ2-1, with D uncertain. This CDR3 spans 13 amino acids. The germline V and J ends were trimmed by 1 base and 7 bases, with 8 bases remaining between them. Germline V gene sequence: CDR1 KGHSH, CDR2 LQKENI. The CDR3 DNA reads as TGTGCCAGCTCACCACTAGTAGAAAATGAGCAGTTCTTC. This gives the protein CASSPLVENEQFF. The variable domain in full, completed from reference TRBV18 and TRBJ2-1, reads NAGVMQNPRHLVRRRGQEARLRCSPMKGHSHVYWYRQLPEEGLKFMVYLQKENIIDESGMPKERFSAEFPKEGPSILRIQQVVRGDSAAYFCASSPLVENEQFFGPGTRLTVL.

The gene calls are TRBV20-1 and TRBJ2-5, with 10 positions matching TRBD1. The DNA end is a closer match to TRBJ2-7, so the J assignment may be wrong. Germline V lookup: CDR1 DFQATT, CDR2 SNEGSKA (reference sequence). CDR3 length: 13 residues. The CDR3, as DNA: TGCCTAAGACGAGGGGACAGGGGCTACGAGCAGTACTTC. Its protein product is CLRRGDRGYEQYF.

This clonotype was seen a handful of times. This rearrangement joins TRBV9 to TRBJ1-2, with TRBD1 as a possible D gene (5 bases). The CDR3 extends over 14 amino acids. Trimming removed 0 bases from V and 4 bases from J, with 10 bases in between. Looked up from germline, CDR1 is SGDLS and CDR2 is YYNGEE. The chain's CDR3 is CASSVEGVGYGYTF. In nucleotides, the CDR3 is TGTGCCAGCAGCGTAGAAGGGGTGGGCTATGGCTACACCTTC.